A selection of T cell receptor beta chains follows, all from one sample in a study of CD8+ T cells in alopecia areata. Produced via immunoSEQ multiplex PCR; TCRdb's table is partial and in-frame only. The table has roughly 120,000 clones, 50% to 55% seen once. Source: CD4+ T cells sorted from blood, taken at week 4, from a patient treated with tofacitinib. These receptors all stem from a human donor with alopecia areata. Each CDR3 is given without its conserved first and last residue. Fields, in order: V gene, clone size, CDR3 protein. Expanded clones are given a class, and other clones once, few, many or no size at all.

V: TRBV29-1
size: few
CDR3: SGLKKRNEQF

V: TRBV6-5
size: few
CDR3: ASKTGYNQPQH

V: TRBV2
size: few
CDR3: ASTEARGRGNTIY

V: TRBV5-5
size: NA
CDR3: ASKNLDSTYEQY

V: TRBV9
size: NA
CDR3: ASSVAAGGKTQY

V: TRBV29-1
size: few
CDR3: SALGLAGRHTETQY

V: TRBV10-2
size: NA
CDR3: ASSEGLAGPGELF

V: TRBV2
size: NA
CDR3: ASSDSTLKGEKLF

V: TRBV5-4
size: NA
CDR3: ASTETSGRRNEQF

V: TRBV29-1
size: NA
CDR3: SVTRRLLGGAF

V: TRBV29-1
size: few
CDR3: SVRQGGSYGYT

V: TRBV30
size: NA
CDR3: AWRPGQTNTGELF

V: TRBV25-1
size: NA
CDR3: ASSFSTGQAF

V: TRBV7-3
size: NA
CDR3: ASSLIICWRDQPQH

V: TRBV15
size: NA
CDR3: ATSRDTGINQPQH

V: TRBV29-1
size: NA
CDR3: SVDLGEQF

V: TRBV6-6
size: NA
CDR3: ASSYSDSSNQPQH

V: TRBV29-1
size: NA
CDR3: SVEGSYEQY

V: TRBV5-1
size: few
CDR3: ASSFEETQY

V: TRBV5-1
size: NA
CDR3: ASSLMGRGRITGELF

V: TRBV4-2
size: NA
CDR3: ASSAGAFKDGYT

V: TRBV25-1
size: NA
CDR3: ASSERLASGNTIY

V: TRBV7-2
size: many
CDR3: ASSRSDSKNTDTQY

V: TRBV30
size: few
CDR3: AWSLSSIREPQH

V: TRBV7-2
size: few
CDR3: ASSPGMGTGEFYNSPLH

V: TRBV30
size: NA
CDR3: AWKASGHTGELF

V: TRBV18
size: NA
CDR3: ASSTGKGEPQH

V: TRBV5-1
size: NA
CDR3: ASSLGVALAGDKF

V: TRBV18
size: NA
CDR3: ASSLDGGANVLT

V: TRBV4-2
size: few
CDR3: ASSRGLAGVSYEQY

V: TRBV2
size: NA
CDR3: AIGTGGRNEQF

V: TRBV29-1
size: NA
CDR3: SVGSGVGNTIY